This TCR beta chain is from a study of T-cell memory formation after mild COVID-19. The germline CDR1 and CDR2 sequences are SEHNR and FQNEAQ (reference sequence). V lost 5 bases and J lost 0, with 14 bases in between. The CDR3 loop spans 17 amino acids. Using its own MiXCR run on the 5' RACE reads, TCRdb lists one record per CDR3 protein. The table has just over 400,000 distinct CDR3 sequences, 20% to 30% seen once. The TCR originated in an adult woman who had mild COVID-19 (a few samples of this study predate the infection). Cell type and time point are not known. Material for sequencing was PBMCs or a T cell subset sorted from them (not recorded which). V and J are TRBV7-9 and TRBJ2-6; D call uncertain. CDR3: CASSKRAGSSGANVLTF. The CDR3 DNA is TGTGCCAGCAGCAAACGAGCCGGAAGCTCTGGGGCCAACGTCCTGACTTTC.